The 27 T cell receptor beta chains given below trace back to one sample, sequenced in a study of blood T cell repertoires in COVID-19. Sequencing was performed with immunoSEQ multiplex PCR; in TCRdb, only in-frame clones are kept and a portion is missing. The sample includes around 290,000 clones, 80% to 90% seen only once; the top ten take around 14%. The source material was peripheral blood. Receptors were obtained from a woman between 70 and 85 years old with COVID-19, enrolled during active disease.

The rearrangement joins TRBV5-1 to TRBJ2-7; 7 bases match TRBD2. The germline gives CDR1 SGHRS, CDR2 YFSETQ. V was clipped by 3 bases and J by 7 bases; unmatched bases: 4. The CDR3 extends over 12 amino acids. CDR3 coding DNA: TGCGCCAGCAGCTGGGGCGGGGGAGAGCAGTACTTC. This translates into CASSWGGGEQYF.

This clone appeared a few times. The rearrangement links TRBV30 to TRBJ2-1; perhaps TRBD2 as D (6 bases). The CDR3 extends over 15 amino acids. Germline V gives CDR1 GTSNPN, CDR2 SVGIG (reference sequence). V shed 4 bases and J shed 4 bases, with 17 bases lying between them. CDR3 residues: CAWKLERALYNEQFF. The CDR3 DNA reads TGTGCCTGGAAGTTGGAGCGGGCCCTTTACAATGAGCAGTTCTTC.

The genes are TRBV19 and TRBJ2-7, with D possibly being TRBD2 (5 bases). V lost 4 bases, J lost 0 bases, and 13 bases lay in between. This CDR3 spans 15 amino acids. Germline V gives CDR1 LNHDA, CDR2 SQIVND (reference sequence). CDR3 region: CASSRQSGSSYEQYF. The DNA for the CDR3 is TGTGCCAGTAGTAGGCAGAGCGGTAGCTCCTACGAGCAGTACTTC.

The CDR3, as DNA: TGTGCCAGCAGCATGACTTCCACTGAAGCTTTCTTT. Translating it yields CASSMTSTEAFF. This chain links TRBV7-9 with TRBJ1-1; D is unresolved. Germline V lookup: CDR1 SEHNR, CDR2 FQNEAQ (reference sequence). This CDR3 is built from 12 residues. V was clipped by 5 bases and J by 4 bases, with 8 bases between them.

The rearrangement links TRBV2 to TRBJ2-2, with 7 bases that match TRBD2. The CDR3 length is 15 residues. Germline CDR1 and CDR2: SNHLY and FYNNEI. The ends lost 6 bases at V and 3 bases at J; junction bases unmatched: 7. CDR3 protein: CASSLLAEYTGELFF. The CDR3, as DNA: TGTGCCAGCAGCCTGCTAGCGGAGTACACCGGGGAGCTGTTTTTT.

As concerns this clone: Other DNA sequences in the sample encode the same CDR3. V is TRBV7-9 and J is TRBJ1-1; D unclear. Germline lookup yields CDR1 SEHNR and CDR2 FQNEAQ (reference sequence). This CDR3 has 13 residues. Deletions cut 1 base from V and 5 bases from J, with 8 bases between. As DNA, the CDR3 is TGTGCCAGCAGCTTAGAAGGCGGGACTGAAGCTTTCTTT. This gives the protein CASSLEGGTEAFF.

V gene TRBV5-1 combines with J gene TRBJ1-4; D might be TRBD1 (5 bases). Germline CDR1 and CDR2: SGHRS and YFSETQ. This CDR3 is built from 14 residues. Trimming removed 0 bases from V and 3 bases from J, with 6 bases in between. CDR3 in amino acids: CASSLDRSNEKLFF. The CDR3 nucleotides are TGCGCCAGCAGCTTGGACAGGTCTAATGAAAAACTGTTTTTT.

This clone came up once. The CDR3 nucleotides read TGTGCCAGCAGTGAGGTGGGGAGGTCAGATACGCAGTATTTT. It is translated as CASSEVGRSDTQYF. The genes are TRBV2 and TRBJ2-3, with a tentative D call TRBD2 (6 bases). The CDR3 is 14 amino acids. V dropped 3 bases and J dropped 4 bases, with 11 bases sitting between them. CDR1 is SNHLY, CDR2 FYNNEI, per germline.

The chain carries TRBV7-8 and TRBJ1-1, with D unclear. The CDR3 is made up of 14 amino acids. The ends were cut back, 0 bases at V and 2 bases at J, with 7 bases in the middle. The germline gives CDR1 SGHVS, CDR2 FQNEAQ. In DNA form, the CDR3 reads TGTGCCAGCAGCTTAGCGGGGAGAAACACTGAAGCTTTCTTT. Residues: CASSLAGRNTEAFF.

The V gene is TRBV6-1, the J gene TRBJ2-3, with 8 bases fitting TRBD1. CDR1 is MNHNS, CDR2 SASEGT, per germline. V lost 4 bases to trimming and J lost 5 bases; unmatched junction nucleotides: 11. The CDR3 is made up of 16 amino acids. The CDR3 DNA follows: TGTGCCAGCAGTGGCTTCGCCAGGGGGCTGGGAGATACGCAGTATTTT. This encodes CASSGFARGLGDTQYF.

The chain links TRBV5-4 to TRBJ2-1; TRBD2 might be the D (6 bases). Germline V gives CDR1 SGHNT, CDR2 YYREEE (reference sequence). V was trimmed by 3 bases and J by 4 bases, leaving 20 bases between them. This CDR3 region has 17 residues. CDR3 region: CASSSPPGLTGYNEQFF. The CDR3, as DNA: TGTGCCAGCAGCTCTCCACCGGGACTTACCGGTTACAATGAGCAGTTCTTC.

The rearrangement joins TRBV5-8 to TRBJ2-7; 7 nucleotides line up with TRBD2. Germline CDR1 SGHTS, CDR2 YDEGEE. V trimming: 4 bases; J trimming: 1 base; junction bases outside the gene matches: 11. The CDR3 runs 16 residues. The CDR3 reads CASSHMGGHSSYEQYF. CDR3 bases: TGTGCCAGCAGCCACATGGGAGGGCATTCTTCCTACGAGCAGTACTTC.

V usage is TRBV12-3 or TRBV12-4 and J usage is TRBJ1-1, with D possibly being TRBD1 (5 bases). Trimming took off 5 bases at V and 8 bases at J, with 12 bases between the two ends. The CDR3 length is 12 residues. DNA of the CDR3: TGTGCCAGCAGTAATACAGGTTTAGAAGCTTTCTTT. Encoded protein: CASSNTGLEAFF.

This clone appeared once. V and J are TRBV19 and TRBJ1-1; D is unresolved. Trimming took off 4 bases at V and 3 bases at J, with 12 bases between the two ends. The CDR3 spans 14 residues. Germline lookup yields CDR1 LNHDA and CDR2 SQIVND (reference sequence). The CDR3 loop is CASSKQWQDTEAFF. For the CDR3, the DNA is TGTGCCAGTAGTAAGCAGTGGCAGGACACTGAAGCTTTCTTT.

DNA for the CDR3: TGTGCCAGCAGCTTCCAAGGGGCTAATGAAAAACTGTTTTTT. This sequence encodes CASSFQGANEKLFF. This chain uses TRBV7-2 with TRBJ1-4, with a possible D match to TRBD1 (5 bases). Germline loops: CDR1 SGHTA, CDR2 FQGNSA. The CDR3 covers 14 residues. The V end lost 3 bases, the J end lost 3 bases, and 8 bases lay between the germline ends. The entire variable domain, with the rest obtained from reference TRBV7-2 and TRBJ1-4, is as follows: GAGVSQSPSNKVTEKGKDVELRCDPISGHTALYWYRQSLGQGLEFLIYFQGNSAPDKSGLPSDRFSAERTGGSVSTLTIQRTQQEDSAVYLCASSFQGANEKLFFGSGTQLSVL.

The chain combines TRBV27 with TRBJ1-4; D is possibly TRBD1 (6 bases). CDR1 and CDR2 (germline): MNHEY, SMNVEV (reference sequence). Trimming shortened V by 4 bases and J by 5 bases, and 14 bases separated the two germline ends. The CDR3 runs to 15 residues. The CDR3 DNA follows: TGTGCCAGCAGTTCGGGACAATTCTTCAATGAAAAACTGTTTTTT. Its translation: CASSSGQFFNEKLFF.

This chain uses TRBV7-3 with TRBJ2-1; tentatively, D is TRBD1 (5 bases). V lost 5 bases and J 5 bases, leaving 13 bases between the germline ends. CDR3 length: 14 residues. Looked up from germline, CDR1 is SGHTA and CDR2 is FQGTGA. This CDR3 is CASSPPGPDNEQFF. The CDR3 coding sequence is TGTGCCAGCAGCCCCCCAGGGCCAGACAATGAGCAGTTCTTC.

The rearrangement links TRBV5-1 to TRBJ1-3; TRBD1 aligns across 11 bases. With V trimmed by 4 bases and J by 7 bases, 4 bases remained unmatched. Germline V gene lookup returns CDR1 SGHRS and CDR2 YFSETQ. The CDR3 loop spans 14 amino acids. The CDR3 region has the DNA TGCGCCAGCAGCACGGGACAGGGGGGGAACACCATATATTTT. Translation gives CASSTGQGGNTIYF. The full variable domain, its missing parts supplied by reference TRBV5-1 and TRBJ1-3, is KAGVTQTPRYLIKTRGQQVTLSCSPISGHRSVSWYQQTPGQGLQFLFEYFSETQRNKGNFPGRFSGRQFSNSRSEMNVSTLELGDSALYLCASSTGQGGNTIYFGEGSWLTVV.

This chain uses TRBV27 with TRBJ1-1; 9 nucleotides match TRBD1. Germline CDR1 is MNHEY and CDR2 is SMNVEV (reference sequence). Trimming cost V 8 bases and J 4 bases; bases outside gene matches: 5. CDR3 size: 13 residues. The CDR3 loop reads CASGRQGGTEAFF. The CDR3 bases are TGTGCCAGCGGTAGACAGGGGGGCACTGAAGCTTTCTTT.

The chain employs TRBV7-2 and TRBJ2-3; 15 bases agree with TRBD2. Per germline, CDR1 SGHTA and CDR2 FQGNSA. The ends lost 5 bases at V and 8 bases at J; junction bases unmatched: 2. The length of the CDR3 is 14 residues. CDR3 protein: CASSPGLAGGTQYF. The CDR3 DNA sequence: TGTGCCAGCAGCCCGGGACTAGCGGGGGGTACGCAGTATTTT.

J is TRBJ2-7 and V is TRBV30; D ambiguous. V lost 3 bases to trimming and J lost 1 base, with 10 bases between them. Germline-derived CDR1 and CDR2 are GTSNPN and SVGIG (reference sequence). The CDR3 consists of 13 residues. The DNA for the CDR3 is TGTGCCTGGAGGGCACCCGTTTCCTACGAGCAGTACTTC. This gives the protein CAWRAPVSYEQYF.

The chain employs TRBV5-8 and TRBJ1-6; TRBD1 agrees at 8 bases. With V trimmed by 3 bases and J by 16 bases, 6 bases remained unmatched. The V gene's germline CDR1 is SGHTS and CDR2 YDEGEE. The CDR3 consists of 12 residues. The CDR3 sequence: CASSSDRGSLHF. The CDR3 DNA follows: TGTGCCAGCAGCTCCGACAGGGGATCTCTCCACTTT.

This sequence joins TRBV9 and TRBJ1-1; TRBD1 matches 8 bases. V trimming: 3 bases; J trimming: 0 bases; junction bases outside the gene matches: 4. There are 15 residues in the CDR3. The germline CDR1 and CDR2 sequences are SGDLS and YYNGEE. CDR3 DNA: TGTGCCAGCAGCGAGACAGGGGCGATGAACACTGAAGCTTTCTTT. This codes for CASSETGAMNTEAFF.

The chain recombines TRBV30 with TRBJ1-2, with D unclear. The CDR3 loop spans 13 amino acids. Germline V CDR1 and CDR2: GTSNPN, SVGIG (reference sequence). The V and J ends lost 4 bases and 4 bases respectively, with 13 bases between them. The CDR3 nucleotides are TGTGCCTGGAACGCCCAGGTCACCTATGGCTACACCTTC. It specifies CAWNAQVTYGYTF.

The V call is TRBV6-2 or TRBV6-3, the J call TRBJ2-5; possibly TRBD2 for D (6 bases). Germline lookup yields CDR1 MNHEY and CDR2 SVGEGT. The V end lost 5 bases, the J end lost 1 base, and 14 bases lay between the germline ends. This CDR3 is built from 15 residues. The CDR3: CASSPWRGLQETQYF. The CDR3 DNA sequence: TGTGCCAGCAGTCCCTGGCGGGGCCTCCAAGAGACCCAGTACTTC.

This chain links TRBV5-6 with TRBJ2-7, with a tentative D call TRBD1 (6 bases). Germline assignment: CDR1 SGHDT and CDR2 YYEEEE. The length of the CDR3 is 14 residues. V lost 4 bases, J lost 3 bases, and 14 bases lay in between. In DNA, the CDR3 is TGTGCCAGCAGCGTCTCCGGGACAAGCTACGAGCAGTACTTC. This sequence encodes CASSVSGTSYEQYF. Full variable domain (missing parts from reference TRBV5-6 and TRBJ2-7): DAGVTQSPTHLIKTRGQQVTLRCSPKSGHDTVSWYQQALGQGPQFIFQYYEEEERQRGNFPDRFSGHQFPNYSSELNVNALLLGDSALYLCASSVSGTSYEQYFGPGTRLTVT.

The chain couples TRBV21-1 to TRBJ2-2; the table's D call, TRBD1, was not checked against the DNA. TRBV21-1 is recorded as a pseudogene. The CDR3 extends over 14 amino acids. The CDR3 sequence: CASNEPTPRGELFF. Here the CDR3 DNA reads TGTGCCAGCAACGAACCGACACCAAGGGGGGAGCTGTTTTTT.